The 19 T cell receptor beta chains reported below all come from one sample, sequenced in a study of cytomegalovirus exposure and HLA in healthy donors. PCR involved 60 Vbeta and 13 Jbeta primers. The assay was immunoSEQ multiplex PCR, and TCRdb's table has in-frame clones only and misses some. The sample contains more than 150,000 clones, 75% to 85% of which appear only once. Sequenced input: PBMCs. All receptors derive from a boy between 10 and 17 years old in good health and CMV-seronegative.

This clone was seen more than once but under ten times. The rearrangement joins TRBV18 to TRBJ2-5; weak D call: TRBD1 (5 bases). Germline-derived CDR1 and CDR2 are KGHSH and LQKENI. The ends were cut back, 2 bases at V and 1 base at J, with 11 bases in the middle. The CDR3 totals 15 residues. The CDR3: CASSPRGNLQETQYF. CDR3 in DNA: TGTGCCAGCTCACCAAGGGGAAACCTCCAAGAGACCCAGTACTTC.

V usage is TRBV7-6 and J usage is TRBJ2-3; 13 nucleotides match TRBD2. V lost 1 base to trimming and J lost 2 bases; unmatched junction nucleotides: 6. Germline V gene data show CDR1 as SGHVS and CDR2 as FNYEAQ. The CDR3 has 18 residues. The CDR3 sequence is CASSLVGTSGVPTDTQYF. The DNA for the CDR3 is TGTGCCAGCAGCTTAGTAGGGACTAGCGGGGTCCCCACAGATACGCAGTATTTT.

This clone has only one observation. The rearrangement links TRBV30 to TRBJ2-6; 9 nucleotides agree with TRBD1. This CDR3 spans 20 amino acids. The J segment lost 4 bases and the V segment lost 0 bases, leaving 16 bases of the junction unmatched. Germline lookup yields CDR1 GTSNPN and CDR2 SVGIG (reference sequence). The CDR3 protein is CAWSVLTGGSLLKGANVLTF. CDR3 in DNA: TGTGCCTGGAGTGTACTTACAGGGGGCTCATTATTGAAAGGGGCCAACGTCCTGACTTTC.

J is TRBJ1-2 and V is TRBV10-3; 7 bases are a match to TRBD1. J lost 2 bases, V lost 6 bases, and 3 bases had no gene match. The length of the CDR3 is 13 residues. Per germline, CDR1 ENHRY and CDR2 SYGVKD. DNA for the CDR3: TGTGCCATCAGGGGGACAGCCAACTATGGCTACACCTTC. It specifies CAIRGTANYGYTF.

This chain joins TRBV7-2 and TRBJ2-2; 10 bases are shared with TRBD2. The CDR3 is made up of 15 amino acids. From germline, CDR1 is SGHTA and CDR2 FQGNSA. The trim removed 0 bases at V and 6 bases at J, leaving 1 base unmatched. The CDR3 DNA is TGTGCCAGCAGCTTAGCTCTAGCGGGAGCCGGGGAGCTGTTTTTT. This gives the protein CASSLALAGAGELFF.

Remarks on this clone: Germline is not matched at one junction end, which may reflect a read error. This chain joins TRBV7-9 and TRBJ2-5, with D perhaps matching TRBD1 (6 bases). From germline, CDR1 is SEHNR and CDR2 FQNEAQ (reference sequence). The CDR3 is 16 amino acids. The CDR3 reads CASILGATGLGETQYF. The CDR3 DNA is TGTGCCAGCATCTTAGGAGCAACAGGGTTGGGGGAGACCCAGTACTTC. Combining the CDR3 with reference TRBV7-9 and TRBJ2-5 gives the whole variable domain DTGVSQNPRHKITKRGQNVTFRCDPISEHNRLYWYRQTLGQGPEFLTYFQNEAQLEKSRLLSDRFSAERPKGSFSTLEIQRTEQGDSAMYLCASILGATGLGETQYFGPGTRLLVL.

The chain has TRBV9 and TRBJ2-3, with D hard to call. The CDR3 totals 12 residues. With 1 base removed from V and 4 bases from J, the gap between germline ends came to 4 bases. Germline V lookup: CDR1 SGDLS, CDR2 YYNGEE. Here the CDR3 reads CASSVTADTQYF. The CDR3 DNA is TGTGCCAGCAGCGTAACGGCAGATACGCAGTATTTT.

The count of this clone is one. V and J are TRBV21-1 and TRBJ1-5; the table's D call TRBD1 went unverified against the DNA. TRBV21-1 is a pseudogene segment. CDR3 length: 16 residues. CDR3 sequence reads: CASSNYTGTRNQPQHF. The CDR3 nucleotides are TGTGCCAGCAGCAATTATACAGGGACACGCAATCAGCCCCAGCATTTT.

V usage is TRBV15 and J usage is TRBJ2-5; 7 positions agree with TRBD1. The CDR3 length is 15 residues. V was pared by 0 bases and J by 7 bases, with 8 bases of the junction left unmatched. CDR1 is LNHNV, CDR2 YYDKDF, per germline (reference sequence). CDR3 amino acids: CATSREDRDTRTQYF. In DNA, the CDR3 is TGTGCCACCAGCAGAGAAGACAGGGATACACGGACCCAGTACTTC.

Comment on this clone: Given the absence of the conserved phenylalanine or tryptophan at the CDR3 end, a read error is likely. This sequence joins TRBV6-4 and TRBJ2-2, with no clear D. Germline V gene sequence: CDR1 MRHNA, CDR2 SNTAGT. CDR3 size: 12 residues. Trimming shortened V by 4 bases and J by 6 bases, and 6 bases separated the two germline ends. CDR3 in amino acids: CASSGSSGELFS. CDR3 nucleotide sequence: TGTGCCAGCAGTGGTTCATCCGGGGAGCTGTTTTCT.

The V gene is TRBV27, the J gene TRBJ2-5; D not resolved. The V end was cut by 0 bases, the J end by 0 bases, with 17 bases between. CDR1 and CDR2 (germline): MNHEY, SMNVEV (reference sequence). The CDR3 has 18 residues. The chain's CDR3 is CASSLSKFGAEYQETQYF. The CDR3 DNA reads TGTGCCAGCAGTTTATCGAAGTTCGGTGCGGAGTACCAAGAGACCCAGTACTTC.

V usage is TRBV12-5 and J usage is TRBJ1-2; D perhaps matches TRBD1 (6 bases). The CDR3 runs to 14 residues. Looked up from germline, CDR1 is LGHNT and CDR2 is FRNRAP. V was trimmed by 8 bases and J by 7 bases, leaving 20 bases between them. In DNA, the CDR3 is TGTGCTAGTTTCCGGGGGGGGGCTGGTTTTGGCTACACCTTC. This sequence encodes CASFRGGAGFGYTF.

V and J are TRBV30 and TRBJ2-6; TRBD1 aligns across 9 bases. The germline V gene encodes CDR1 GTSNPN and CDR2 SVGIG (reference sequence). The CDR3 runs 15 residues. The V segment lost 5 bases and the J segment 2 bases; nucleotides outside the gene matches: 4. DNA for the CDR3: TGTGCCTGGGCGGGACAGGGAACTGGGGCCAACGTCCTGACTTTC. This codes for CAWAGQGTGANVLTF.

This clone was detected a few times. This chain uses TRBV7-9 with TRBJ1-2; TRBD1 is a possible D gene (6 bases). In germline, CDR1 is SEHNR, CDR2 FQNEAQ (reference sequence). CDR3 length: 14 residues. Trimming stripped 0 bases from V and 4 bases from J, with 9 bases between. The CDR3, as DNA: TGTGCCAGCAGCTTAGCGCAGGGGACCTATGGCTACACCTTC. It specifies CASSLAQGTYGYTF.

This sequence joins TRBV2 and TRBJ2-7; a weak D match, TRBD1 (6 bases). The V end was cut by 6 bases, the J end by 2 bases, with 23 bases between. The CDR3 covers 17 residues. Germline V gene sequence: CDR1 SNHLY, CDR2 FYNNEI. The CDR3 DNA sequence: TGTGCCAGCAGGGATCTTGTTCAGGGGAGATCGCCCTACGAGCAGTACTTC. This codes for CASRDLVQGRSPYEQYF. The entire variable domain, with the rest obtained from reference TRBV2 and TRBJ2-7, is as follows: EPEVTQTPSHQVTQMGQEVILRCVPISNHLYFYWYRQILGQKVEFLVSFYNNEISEKSEIFDDQFSVERPDGSNFTLKIRSTKLEDSAMYFCASRDLVQGRSPYEQYFGPGTRLTVT.

This sequence joins TRBV10-3 and TRBJ1-1, with D possibly TRBD1 on 5 matching bases. Trimming shortened V by 10 bases and J by 7 bases, and 19 bases separated the two germline ends. The germline V gene has CDR1 ENHRY and CDR2 SYGVKD. The CDR3 extends over 13 amino acids. The CDR3 loop reads CATATGGVVEAFF. Written as DNA, the CDR3 is TGTGCCACCGCGACTGGGGGGGTTGTTGAAGCTTTCTTT.

This clone was detected once. This chain uses TRBV16 with TRBJ1-1; 8 bases map to TRBD1. The CDR3 is 16 residues long. Trimming took 4 bases from V and 1 from J; bases not matched to a gene: 8. CDR1 and CDR2 from the germline V gene are KGHSY and FQNENV. The CDR3 spells CASSPGQGATNTEAFF. Here the CDR3 DNA reads TGTGCCAGCAGCCCAGGACAGGGCGCAACGAACACTGAAGCTTTCTTT. Combining the CDR3 with reference TRBV16 and TRBJ1-1 gives the whole variable domain GEEVAQTPKHLVRGEGQKAKLYCAPIKGHSYVFWYQQVLKNEFKFLISFQNENVFDETGMPKERFSAKCLPNSPCSLEIQATKLEDSAVYFCASSPGQGATNTEAFFGQGTRLTVV.

This sequence joins TRBV5-1 and TRBJ1-2; 11 positions agree with TRBD1. With V trimmed by 4 bases and J by 3 bases, 5 bases remained unmatched. Per germline, CDR1 SGHRS and CDR2 YFSETQ. There are 15 residues in the CDR3. The DNA for the CDR3 is TGCGCCAGCAGCGGGGGACAGGGGGTGTACTATGGCTACACCTTC. Translation gives CASSGGQGVYYGYTF.

V is TRBV11-2 and J is TRBJ2-5, with 10 bases fitting TRBD2. This CDR3 contains 15 residues. Germline V gene sequence: CDR1 SGHAT, CDR2 FQNNGV. Germline trimming cut 1 base from V and 4 bases from J; bases unmatched to any gene: 3. The CDR3 is CASSLGASGGETQYF. Here the CDR3 DNA reads TGTGCCAGCAGCTTAGGGGCTAGCGGGGGAGAGACCCAGTACTTC.